This entry lists 20 T cell receptor beta chains sequenced from one sample in a study of OX40 agonist ivuxolimab in advanced cancers. Produced via immunoSEQ multiplex PCR; TCRdb's table is partial and in-frame only. Found here are approximately 79,000 clones, around 87% of them singletons; the top ten hold around 0.97%. The sample here was CD4+ or CD8+ T cells sorted from blood, taken in a trial of the OX40 agonist ivuxolimab. Every receptor here comes from an adult with an advanced solid tumor such as melanoma, head and neck, liver or kidney cancer.

The chain joins TRBV19 to TRBJ2-3; 10 bases are shared with TRBD1. This CDR3 has 14 residues. Trimming at V came to 6 bases and at J to 8 bases, leaving 8 bases not matched to a gene. The germline CDR1 and CDR2 sequences are LNHDA and SQIVND (reference sequence). The CDR3 loop is CASRPGQGRSTQYF. CDR3 DNA sequence: TGTGCCAGTAGGCCGGGACAGGGGCGATCTACGCAGTATTTT.

This clone was found once. The chain employs TRBV2 and TRBJ2-7; weak D call: TRBD2 (5 bases). CDR3 length equals 13 residues. Germline loops: CDR1 SNHLY, CDR2 FYNNEI. Trimming shortened V by 4 bases and J by 4 bases, and 11 bases separated the two germline ends. The chain's CDR3 is CASSVEGRYEQYF. CDR3 in DNA: TGTGCCAGCAGTGTAGAGGGTCGGTACGAGCAGTACTTC.

The chain carries TRBV10-3 and TRBJ2-5; D possibly corresponds to TRBD2 (5 bases). Gene TRBJ2-7 matches the end of the DNA better, so the J call may be wrong. This CDR3 region has 16 residues. CDR1 and CDR2 from the germline V gene are ENHRY and SYGVKD. This CDR3 reads CAISESASTLLGEQYF. DNA for the CDR3: TGTGCCATCAGTGAGTCGGCTAGCACACTCCTCGGCGAGCAGTACTTC.

The chain uses TRBV6-6 and TRBJ1-2, with D hard to call. Trimming stripped 6 bases from V and 4 bases from J, with 15 bases between. The CDR3 is made up of 14 amino acids. The germline V gene has CDR1 MNHNY and CDR2 SVGAGI (reference sequence). CDR3 sequence reads: CASSPAGKVYGYTF. CDR3 sequence (DNA): TGTGCCAGCAGCCCGGCGGGGAAAGTCTATGGCTACACCTTC.

This clone appeared once. J is TRBJ2-4 and V is TRBV4-1, with 8 bases identical to TRBD2. Germline values: CDR1 MGHRA, CDR2 YSYEKL. The CDR3 consists of 17 residues. The junction had 6 bases not matched to a gene; V was cut back by 0 bases and J by 2 bases. The DNA for the CDR3 is TGCGCCAGCAGCCAAGATCCAGCGGGAGACTCCAAAAACATTCAGTACTTC. Protein product: CASSQDPAGDSKNIQYF.

V gene TRBV10-1 combines with J gene TRBJ2-4; TRBD2 might be the D (5 bases). CDR1 and CDR2 (germline): WNHNN, SYGVQD (reference sequence). CDR3 length: 14 residues. Trimming left V 3 bases short and J 4 bases short, with 10 bases between. CDR3 loop: CASSDGGIKNIQYF. DNA of the CDR3: TGCGCCAGCAGTGACGGAGGTATTAAAAACATTCAGTACTTC.

The rearrangement links TRBV5-6 to TRBJ1-1; D call uncertain. The CDR3 is 14 residues long. V shed 0 bases and J shed 4 bases, with 10 bases lying between them. The germline V gene has CDR1 SGHDT and CDR2 YYEEEE. CDR3 region: CASSLALQATEAFF. CDR3 sequence (DNA): TGTGCCAGCAGCTTGGCCTTGCAGGCCACTGAAGCTTTCTTT.

This chain uses TRBV2 with TRBJ2-6, with D possibly TRBD1 on 5 matching bases. Germline lookup yields CDR1 SNHLY and CDR2 FYNNEI. V was trimmed by 11 bases and J by 2 bases, leaving 10 bases between them. The CDR3 contains 13 residues. This chain's CDR3 is CAGAGTGANVLTF. In DNA form, the CDR3 reads TGTGCCGGGGCTGGGACTGGGGCCAACGTCCTGACTTTC. Together with reference TRBV2 and TRBJ2-6, the CDR3 gives the full variable domain: EPEVTQTPSHQVTQMGQEVILRCVPISNHLYFYWYRQILGQKVEFLVSFYNNEISEKSEIFDDQFSVERPDGSNFTLKIRSTKLEDSAMYFCAGAGTGANVLTFGAGSRLTVL.

This sequence joins TRBV19 and TRBJ1-1, with 7 bases aligning to TRBD1. The V gene end was trimmed by 5 bases and the J gene end by 1 base; junction bases not matched to a gene: 4. Germline CDR1 and CDR2: LNHDA and SQIVND (reference sequence). This CDR3 region has 14 residues. The CDR3 here is CASSPGQQNTEAFF. In DNA, the CDR3 is TGTGCCAGTAGTCCGGGACAGCAGAACACTGAAGCTTTCTTT.

The V gene is TRBV19, the J gene TRBJ2-1, with D unresolved. This CDR3 contains 12 residues. Trimming shortened V by 9 bases and J by 3 bases, and 9 bases separated the two germline ends. Germline V gene sequence: CDR1 LNHDA, CDR2 SQIVND (reference sequence). This CDR3 is CASTGSYNEQFF. As DNA, the CDR3 is TGTGCCAGCACTGGCAGCTACAATGAGCAGTTCTTC.

The chain is built from TRBV2 and TRBJ1-3; 7 bases agree with TRBD1. Germline V gene lookup returns CDR1 SNHLY and CDR2 FYNNEI. This CDR3 comprises 13 residues. J lost 4 bases, V lost 5 bases, and 2 bases had no gene match. CDR3 in DNA: TGTGCCAGCAGTACAGGGGTGGGAAACACCATATATTTT. Encoded protein: CASSTGVGNTIYF. The whole variable domain, remainder taken from reference TRBV2 and TRBJ1-3, is EPEVTQTPSHQVTQMGQEVILRCVPISNHLYFYWYRQILGQKVEFLVSFYNNEISEKSEIFDDQFSVERPDGSNFTLKIRSTKLEDSAMYFCASSTGVGNTIYFGEGSWLTVV.

V gene TRBV14 combines with J gene TRBJ1-1; 7 bases map to TRBD1. In germline, CDR1 is SGHDN, CDR2 FVKESK. V trimming: 0 bases; J trimming: 2 bases; junction bases outside the gene matches: 6. CDR3 size: 16 residues. CDR3 nucleotide sequence: TGTGCCAGCAGCCAAGAATTCCAGGGGGTAAACACTGAAGCTTTCTTT. Translating it yields CASSQEFQGVNTEAFF.

V is TRBV19 and J is TRBJ2-1; 11 positions match TRBD2. Trimming took 9 bases from V and 7 from J; bases not matched to a gene: 8. The germline gives CDR1 LNHDA, CDR2 SQIVND (reference sequence). This CDR3 spans 14 amino acids. The CDR3 spells CASRPGLAANEQFF. As DNA, the CDR3 is TGTGCCAGCAGACCGGGACTAGCGGCGAATGAGCAGTTCTTC.

The chain is built from TRBV5-4 and TRBJ1-1; TRBD1 matches at 8 bases. The germline V gene has CDR1 SGHNT and CDR2 YYREEE (reference sequence). The CDR3 is made up of 16 amino acids. Trimming removed 0 bases from V and 3 bases from J; junction bases left unmatched: 7. For the CDR3, the DNA is TGTGCCAGCAGCTTGGTCGGCAGGGGGCTAGACACTGAAGCTTTCTTT. Translated: CASSLVGRGLDTEAFF.

The J gene is TRBJ2-1, the V gene TRBV30; 9 bases line up with TRBD2. Germline V CDR1 and CDR2: GTSNPN, SVGIG (reference sequence). CDR3 length: 16 amino acids. V lost 1 base and J lost 4; bases outside the gene matches: 8. The CDR3 region is CAWSGGGLATYNEQFF. In DNA form, the CDR3 reads TGTGCCTGGAGTGGGGGTGGACTAGCGACGTACAATGAGCAGTTCTTC.

V and J are TRBV11-3 and TRBJ1-2, with a possible D match to TRBD1 (5 bases). The CDR3 extends over 17 amino acids. The germline gives CDR1 SGHNT, CDR2 YENEEA. Trimming took off 1 base at V and 3 bases at J, with 18 bases between the two ends. The CDR3: CASSLGGWRTLHYGYTF. For the CDR3, the DNA is TGTGCCAGCAGCTTAGGGGGGTGGCGAACCCTTCACTATGGCTACACCTTC.

The chain links TRBV11-2 to TRBJ2-2; weak D call: TRBD2 (5 bases). Between the trimmed V and J ends, which lost 7 bases and 7 bases, there was a span of 16 bases. This CDR3 spans 14 amino acids. Germline assignment: CDR1 SGHAT and CDR2 FQNNGV. As DNA, the CDR3 is TGTGCCAGCATCCCGGACTCCGGAGGCGGGGAGCTGTTTTTT. Translation: CASIPDSGGGELFF.

This clone turned up a few times. V is TRBV14 and J is TRBJ1-5; D is undetermined. Trimming shortened V by 0 bases and J by 4 bases, and 10 bases separated the two germline ends. This CDR3 is 15 amino acids long. CDR1 SGHDN and CDR2 FVKESK come from the germline V gene. The CDR3 spells CASSQEGPVNQPQHF. For the CDR3, the DNA is TGTGCCAGCAGCCAAGAAGGGCCAGTGAATCAGCCCCAGCATTTT.

The chain joins TRBV6-1 to TRBJ1-2, with 8 bases identical to TRBD1. The CDR3 loop spans 12 amino acids. Germline CDR1 and CDR2: MNHNS and SASEGT. V lost 10 bases to trimming and J lost 4 bases; unmatched junction nucleotides: 5. The CDR3 spells CATAGQVYGYTF. CDR3 nucleotide sequence: TGTGCCACCGCGGGACAGGTCTATGGCTACACCTTC.

This CDR3 reads CASSLGLAGGSGELFF. As DNA, the CDR3 is TGTGCCAGCAGCTTGGGACTAGCGGGAGGGTCCGGGGAGCTGTTTTTT. V is TRBV7-8 and J is TRBJ2-2, with 16 bases that match TRBD2. V shed 3 bases and J 6 bases; nucleotides not matched to a gene: 1. CDR1 and CDR2 from the germline V gene are SGHVS and FQNEAQ. This CDR3 spans 16 amino acids.